The entry below describes one T cell receptor (beta chain). This record comes from a study of blood T cell repertoires in COVID-19. Sequencing used immunoSEQ multiplex PCR; TCRdb keeps in-frame clones, though not all of them. This table has 380,000 or so clones, about 90% appearing once. The V end was cut by 1 base, the J end by 3 bases, with 7 bases between. The CDR3 runs to 13 residues. This chain links TRBV12-3 or TRBV12-4 with TRBJ2-7, with D possibly matching TRBD1 (6 bases). The specimen sequenced was peripheral blood. The TCR was taken from a man aged 40-49 years with acute or convalescent COVID-19. The CDR3 nucleotides are TGTGCCAGCAGTTTAGACAGGGTCTACGAGCAGTACTTC. It specifies CASSLDRVYEQYF.